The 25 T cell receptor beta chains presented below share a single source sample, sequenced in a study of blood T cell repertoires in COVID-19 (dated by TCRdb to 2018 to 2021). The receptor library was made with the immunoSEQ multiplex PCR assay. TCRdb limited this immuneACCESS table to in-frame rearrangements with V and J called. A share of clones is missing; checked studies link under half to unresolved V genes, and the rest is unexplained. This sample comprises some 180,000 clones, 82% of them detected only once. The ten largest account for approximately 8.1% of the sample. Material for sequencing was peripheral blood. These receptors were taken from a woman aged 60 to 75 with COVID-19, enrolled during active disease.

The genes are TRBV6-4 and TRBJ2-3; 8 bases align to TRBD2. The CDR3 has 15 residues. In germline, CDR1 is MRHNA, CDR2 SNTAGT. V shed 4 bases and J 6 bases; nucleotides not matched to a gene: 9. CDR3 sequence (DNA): TGTGCCAGCAGTGGCCCGGGGGGGCGAGAGGATACGCAGTATTTT. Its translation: CASSGPGGREDTQYF.

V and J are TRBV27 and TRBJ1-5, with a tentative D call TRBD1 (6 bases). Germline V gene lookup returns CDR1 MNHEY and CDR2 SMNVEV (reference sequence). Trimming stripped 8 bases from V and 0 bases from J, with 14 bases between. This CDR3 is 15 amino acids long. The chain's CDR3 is CASGISGHSNQPQHF. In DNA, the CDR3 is TGTGCCAGCGGGATCTCGGGACATAGCAATCAGCCCCAGCATTTT.

CDR3: CASTPPPPHPNTGELFF. In DNA, the CDR3 is TGTGCCAGCACCCCACCCCCCCCACACCCTAACACCGGGGAGCTGTTTTTT. V is TRBV7-9 and J is TRBJ2-2, with D uncertain. CDR3 length equals 17 residues. CDR1 and CDR2 (germline): SEHNR, FQNEAQ (reference sequence). Trimming removed 7 bases at V and 2 bases at J, with 20 bases between.

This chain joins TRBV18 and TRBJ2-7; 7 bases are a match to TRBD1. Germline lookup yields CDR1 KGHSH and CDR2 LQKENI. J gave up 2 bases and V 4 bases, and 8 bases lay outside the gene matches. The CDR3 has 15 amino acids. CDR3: CASSLGQANTYEQYV. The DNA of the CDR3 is TGTGCCAGCTCACTCGGACAGGCGAACACCTACGAGCAGTACGTC.

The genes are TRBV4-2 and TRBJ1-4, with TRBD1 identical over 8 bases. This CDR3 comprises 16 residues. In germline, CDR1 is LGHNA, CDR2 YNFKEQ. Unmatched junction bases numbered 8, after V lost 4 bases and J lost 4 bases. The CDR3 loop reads CASSLFSQGGNEKLFF. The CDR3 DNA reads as TGTGCCAGCAGCCTCTTCTCACAGGGGGGTAATGAAAAACTGTTTTTT.

Written as DNA, the CDR3 is TGTGCCAGCAGCTTAAATGGCCAGGGGATCGACGAGCAGTACTTC. Protein sequence: CASSLNGQGIDEQYF. The chain recombines TRBV7-3 with TRBJ2-7, with a tentative D call TRBD1 (6 bases). CDR3 size: 15 residues. V dropped 1 base and J dropped 5 bases, with 15 bases sitting between them. Per germline, CDR1 SGHTA and CDR2 FQGTGA.

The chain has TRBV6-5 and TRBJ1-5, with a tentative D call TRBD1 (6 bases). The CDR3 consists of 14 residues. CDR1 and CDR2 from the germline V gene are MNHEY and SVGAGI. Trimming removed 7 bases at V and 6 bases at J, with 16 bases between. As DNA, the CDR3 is TGTGCCAGCACCCCTGGACCAGGGGTTCAGCCCCAGCATTTT. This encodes CASTPGPGVQPQHF.

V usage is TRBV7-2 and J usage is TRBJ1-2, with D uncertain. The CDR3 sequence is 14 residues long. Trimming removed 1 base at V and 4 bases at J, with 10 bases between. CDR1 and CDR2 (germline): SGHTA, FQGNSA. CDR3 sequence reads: CASSLGAGFYGYTF. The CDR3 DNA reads TGTGCCAGCAGCTTAGGGGCGGGGTTCTATGGCTACACCTTC.

The CDR3 reads CASSQEGREMDEQFF. The CDR3 nucleotides are TGTGCCAGCAGCCAAGAAGGCAGGGAAATGGATGAGCAGTTCTTC. J is TRBJ2-1 and V is TRBV3-1 (or the pseudogene TRBV3-2); D is possibly TRBD1 (5 bases). In germline, CDR1 is LGHDT, CDR2 YNNKEL (reference sequence). Deletions cut 0 bases from V and 8 bases from J, with 14 bases between. The CDR3 sequence is 15 residues long.

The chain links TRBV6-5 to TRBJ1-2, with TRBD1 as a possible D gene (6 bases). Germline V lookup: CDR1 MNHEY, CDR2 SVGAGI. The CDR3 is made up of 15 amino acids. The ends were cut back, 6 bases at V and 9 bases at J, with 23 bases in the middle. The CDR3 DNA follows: TGTGCCAGCAGAGACTTAGGCGATAAACAGGGTAGCTACACCTTC. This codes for CASRDLGDKQGSYTF.

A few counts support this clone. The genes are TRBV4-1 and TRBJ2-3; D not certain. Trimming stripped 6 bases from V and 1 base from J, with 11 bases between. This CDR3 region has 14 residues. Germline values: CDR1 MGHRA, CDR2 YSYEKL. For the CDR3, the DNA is TGCGCCAGCAGGGCAGGATTGGGCACAGATACGCAGTATTTT. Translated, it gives CASRAGLGTDTQYF.

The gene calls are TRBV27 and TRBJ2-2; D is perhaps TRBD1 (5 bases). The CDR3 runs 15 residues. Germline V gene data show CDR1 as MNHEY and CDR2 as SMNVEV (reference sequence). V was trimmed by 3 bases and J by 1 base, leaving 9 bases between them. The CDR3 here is CASSFRQGNTGELFF. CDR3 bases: TGTGCCAGCAGTTTTCGGCAGGGGAACACCGGGGAGCTGTTTTTT.

CDR3 sequence reads: CASSANRDRSFYGYTF. DNA for the CDR3: TGTGCCAGCAGTGCCAACCGGGACAGATCCTTCTATGGCTACACCTTC. The rearrangement uses TRBV6-1 and TRBJ1-2, with 7 bases fitting TRBD1. Germline V gene lookup returns CDR1 MNHNS and CDR2 SASEGT. J gave up 4 bases and V 4 bases, and 12 bases lay outside the gene matches. CDR3 length: 16 residues.

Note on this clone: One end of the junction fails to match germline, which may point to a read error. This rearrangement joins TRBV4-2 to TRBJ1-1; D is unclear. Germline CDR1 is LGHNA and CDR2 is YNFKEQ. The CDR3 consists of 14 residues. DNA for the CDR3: TGTGCCAGCAGCCAGGTCCAGGTGAAAACTGAAGCTTTCTTT. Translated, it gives CASSQVQVKTEAFF.

CDR3 bases: TGTGCCAGCAGCTTAGATGCCGGAGGGGATACGCAGTATTTT. Translating it yields CASSLDAGGDTQYF. The gene calls are TRBV7-2 and TRBJ2-3; TRBD2 might be the D (6 bases). This CDR3 has 14 residues. The germline V gene has CDR1 SGHTA and CDR2 FQGNSA. V lost 1 base to trimming and J lost 6 bases, with 11 bases between them.

The CDR3 region is CASSRNPGGRQPQHF. The DNA of the CDR3 is TGTGCCAGCAGCCGAAATCCAGGGGGCAGGCAGCCCCAGCATTTT. This sequence joins TRBV27 and TRBJ1-5; 8 bases match TRBD1. This CDR3 spans 15 amino acids. Per germline, CDR1 MNHEY and CDR2 SMNVEV (reference sequence). V dropped 6 bases and J dropped 7; count of bases not matched to a gene: 11.

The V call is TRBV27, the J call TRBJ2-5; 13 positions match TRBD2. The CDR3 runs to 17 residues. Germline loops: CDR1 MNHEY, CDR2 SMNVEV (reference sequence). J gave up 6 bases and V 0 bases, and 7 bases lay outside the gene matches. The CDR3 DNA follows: TGTGCCAGCAGTTTATCGTTCACTAGCGGGGGGGTAAAGACCCAGTACTTC. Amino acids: CASSLSFTSGGVKTQYF.

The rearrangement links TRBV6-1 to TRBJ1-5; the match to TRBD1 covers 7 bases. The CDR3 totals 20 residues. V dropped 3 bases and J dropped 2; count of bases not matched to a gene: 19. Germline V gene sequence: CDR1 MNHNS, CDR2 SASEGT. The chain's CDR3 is CASSDEDRNYWFGGNQPQHF. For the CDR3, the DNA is TGTGCCAGCAGTGACGAGGACAGGAATTATTGGTTTGGCGGCAATCAGCCCCAGCATTTT.

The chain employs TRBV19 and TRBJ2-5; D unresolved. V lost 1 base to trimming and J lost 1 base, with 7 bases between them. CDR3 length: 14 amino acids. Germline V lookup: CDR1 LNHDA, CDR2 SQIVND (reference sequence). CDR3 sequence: CASSIAGGQETQYF. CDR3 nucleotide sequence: TGTGCCAGTAGTATAGCTGGCGGCCAAGAGACCCAGTACTTC.

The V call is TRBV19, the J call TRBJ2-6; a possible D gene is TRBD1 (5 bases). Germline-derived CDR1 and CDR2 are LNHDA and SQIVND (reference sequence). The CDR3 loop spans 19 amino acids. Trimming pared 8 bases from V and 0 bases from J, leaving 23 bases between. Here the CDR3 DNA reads TGTGCCAGTTATGGATGGGCAGCCGAGACAGTCTCTGGGGCCAACGTCCTGACTTTC. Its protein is CASYGWAAETVSGANVLTF.

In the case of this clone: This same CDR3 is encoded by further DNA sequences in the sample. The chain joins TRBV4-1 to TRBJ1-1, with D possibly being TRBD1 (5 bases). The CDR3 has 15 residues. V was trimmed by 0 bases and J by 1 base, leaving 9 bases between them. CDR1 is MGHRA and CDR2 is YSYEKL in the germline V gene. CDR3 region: CASSQEGASNTEAFF. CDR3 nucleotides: TGCGCCAGCAGCCAAGAAGGGGCCTCGAACACTGAAGCTTTCTTT.

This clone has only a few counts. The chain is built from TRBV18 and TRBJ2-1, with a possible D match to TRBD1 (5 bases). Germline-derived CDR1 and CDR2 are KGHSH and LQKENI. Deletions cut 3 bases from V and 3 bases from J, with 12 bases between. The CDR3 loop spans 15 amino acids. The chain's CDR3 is CASSPFVGLYNEQFF. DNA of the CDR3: TGTGCCAGCTCACCGTTCGTGGGGCTCTACAATGAGCAGTTCTTC.

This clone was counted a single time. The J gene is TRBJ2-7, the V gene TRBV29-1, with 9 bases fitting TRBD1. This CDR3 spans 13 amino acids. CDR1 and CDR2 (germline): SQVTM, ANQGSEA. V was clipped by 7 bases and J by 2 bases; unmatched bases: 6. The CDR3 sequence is CSARQGGTYEQYF. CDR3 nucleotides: TGCAGCGCCCGACAGGGGGGCACCTACGAGCAGTACTTC.

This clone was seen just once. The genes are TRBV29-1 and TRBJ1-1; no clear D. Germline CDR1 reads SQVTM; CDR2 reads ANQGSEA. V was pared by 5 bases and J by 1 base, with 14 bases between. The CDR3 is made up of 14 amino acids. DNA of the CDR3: TGCAGCGTTTTTGGAGGGCAAGGGAACACTGAAGCTTTCTTT. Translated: CSVFGGQGNTEAFF. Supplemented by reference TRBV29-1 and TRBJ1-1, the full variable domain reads SAVISQKPSRDICQRGTSLTIQCQVDSQVTMMFWYRQQPGQSLTLIATANQGSEATYESGFVIDKFPISRPNLTFSTLTVSNMSPEDSSIYLCSVFGGQGNTEAFFGQGTRLTVV.

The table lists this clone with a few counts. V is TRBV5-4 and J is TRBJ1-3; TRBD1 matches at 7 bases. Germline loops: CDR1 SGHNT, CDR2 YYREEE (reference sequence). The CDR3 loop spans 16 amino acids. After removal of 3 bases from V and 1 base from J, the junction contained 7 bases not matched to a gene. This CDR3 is CASSSRDSQSGNTIYF. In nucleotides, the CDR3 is TGTGCCAGCAGCTCTCGGGACAGCCAGTCTGGAAACACCATATATTTT.